This record looks at one TCR beta chain sequence and its context. This sample stems from a study of control samples from healthy donors and cancer patients. The CDR3 runs to 14 residues. CDR1 is MNHEY, CDR2 SMNVEV, per germline (reference sequence). The ends were cut back, 3 bases at V and 5 bases at J, with 11 bases in the middle. Repertoires were generated with immunoSEQ multiplex PCR, while TCRdb's copy carries only in-frame clones and drops some. This table has about 120,000 clones, around 89% appearing once. The genes are TRBV27 and TRBJ2-1, with a tentative D call TRBD2 (6 bases). Source material: PBMCs. The receptor's source is a woman aged 45-65 years with colorectal cancer. CDR3 protein: CASSFRTGDNEQFF. The CDR3 nucleotides are TGTGCCAGCAGTTTTCGTACGGGGGACAATGAGCAGTTCTTC.